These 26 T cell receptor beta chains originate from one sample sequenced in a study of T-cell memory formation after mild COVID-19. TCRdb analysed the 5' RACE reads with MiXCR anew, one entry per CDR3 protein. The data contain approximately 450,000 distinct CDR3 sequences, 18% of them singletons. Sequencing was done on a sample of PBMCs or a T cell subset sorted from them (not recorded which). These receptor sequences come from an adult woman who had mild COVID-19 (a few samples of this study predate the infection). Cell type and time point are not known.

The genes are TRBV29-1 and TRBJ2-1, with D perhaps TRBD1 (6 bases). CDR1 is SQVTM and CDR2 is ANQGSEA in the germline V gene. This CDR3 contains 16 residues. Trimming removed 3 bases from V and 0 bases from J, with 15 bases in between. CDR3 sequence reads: CSVDGYRASSYNEQFF. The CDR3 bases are TGCAGCGTTGACGGCTACAGGGCGAGCTCCTACAATGAGCAGTTCTTC.

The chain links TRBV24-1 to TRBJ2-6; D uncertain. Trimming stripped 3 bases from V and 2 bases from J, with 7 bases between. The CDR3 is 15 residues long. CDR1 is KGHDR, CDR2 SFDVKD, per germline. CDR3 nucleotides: TGTGCCACCAGTGATAACAGTGCTGGGGCCAACGTCCTGACTTTC. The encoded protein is CATSDNSAGANVLTF.

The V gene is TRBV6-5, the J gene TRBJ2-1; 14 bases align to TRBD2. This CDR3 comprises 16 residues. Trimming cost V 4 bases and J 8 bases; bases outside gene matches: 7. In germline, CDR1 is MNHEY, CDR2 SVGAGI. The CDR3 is CASSSSGTSGRYEQFF. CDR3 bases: TGTGCCAGCAGTTCCTCCGGGACTAGCGGGAGATATGAGCAGTTCTTC.

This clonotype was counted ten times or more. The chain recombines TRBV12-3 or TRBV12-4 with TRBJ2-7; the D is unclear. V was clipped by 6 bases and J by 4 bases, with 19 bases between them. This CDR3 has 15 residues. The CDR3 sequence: CASSSRPTRSYEQYF. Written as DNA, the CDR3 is TGTGCCAGCAGCTCACGCCCTACCCGGAGTTACGAGCAGTACTTC.

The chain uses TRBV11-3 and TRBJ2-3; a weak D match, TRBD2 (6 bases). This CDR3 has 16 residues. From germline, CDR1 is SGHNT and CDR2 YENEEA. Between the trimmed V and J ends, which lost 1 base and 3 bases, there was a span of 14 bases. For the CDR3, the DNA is TGTGCCAGCAGCTTAGCAGGGCGGGGAATGACAGATACGCAGTATTTT. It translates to CASSLAGRGMTDTQYF.

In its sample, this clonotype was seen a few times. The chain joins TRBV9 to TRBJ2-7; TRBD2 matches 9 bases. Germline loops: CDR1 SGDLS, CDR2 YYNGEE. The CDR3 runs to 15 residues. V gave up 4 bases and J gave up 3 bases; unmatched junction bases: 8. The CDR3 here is CASSPRGGLSYEQYF. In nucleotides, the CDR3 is TGTGCCAGCAGCCCGCGGGGGGGGCTAAGCTACGAGCAGTACTTC. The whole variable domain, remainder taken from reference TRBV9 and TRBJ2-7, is DSGVTQTPKHLITATGQRVTLRCSPRSGDLSVYWYQQSLDQGLQFLIQYYNGEERAKGNILERFSAQQFPDLHSELNLSSLELGDSALYFCASSPRGGLSYEQYFGPGTRLTVT.

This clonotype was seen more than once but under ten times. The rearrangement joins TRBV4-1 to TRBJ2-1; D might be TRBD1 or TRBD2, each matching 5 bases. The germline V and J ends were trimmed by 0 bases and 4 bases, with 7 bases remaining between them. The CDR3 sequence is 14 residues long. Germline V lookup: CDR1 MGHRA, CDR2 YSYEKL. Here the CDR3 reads CASSQEWGYNEQFF. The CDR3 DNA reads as TGCGCCAGCAGCCAAGAGTGGGGGTACAATGAGCAGTTCTTC.

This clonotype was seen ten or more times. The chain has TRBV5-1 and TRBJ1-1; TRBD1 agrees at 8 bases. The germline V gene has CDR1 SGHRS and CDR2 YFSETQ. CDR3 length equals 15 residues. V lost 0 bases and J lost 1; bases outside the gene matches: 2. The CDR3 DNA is TGCGCCAGCAGCTTGGACGGACAGGGGAACACTGAAGCTTTCTTT. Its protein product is CASSLDGQGNTEAFF.

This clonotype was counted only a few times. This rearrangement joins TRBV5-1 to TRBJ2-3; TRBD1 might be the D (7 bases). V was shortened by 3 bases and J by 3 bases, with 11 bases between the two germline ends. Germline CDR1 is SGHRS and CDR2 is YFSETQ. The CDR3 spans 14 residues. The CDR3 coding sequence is TGCGCCAGCAGCTGGGACAGCGGGACAGATACGCAGTATTTT. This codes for CASSWDSGTDTQYF.

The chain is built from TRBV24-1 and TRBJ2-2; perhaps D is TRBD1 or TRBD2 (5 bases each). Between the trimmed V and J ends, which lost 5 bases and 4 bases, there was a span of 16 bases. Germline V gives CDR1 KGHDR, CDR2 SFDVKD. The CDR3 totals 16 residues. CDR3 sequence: CATSGDRRRFTGELFF. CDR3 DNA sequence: TGTGCCACCAGTGGGGACCGCCGCCGTTTCACCGGGGAGCTGTTTTTT.

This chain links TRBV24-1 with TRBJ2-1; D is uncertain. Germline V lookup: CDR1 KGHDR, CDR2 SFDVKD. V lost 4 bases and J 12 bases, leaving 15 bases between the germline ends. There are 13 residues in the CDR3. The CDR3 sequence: CATSDSDLSGQFF. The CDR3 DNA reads TGTGCCACCAGTGACTCCGACTTGTCGGGGCAGTTCTTC.

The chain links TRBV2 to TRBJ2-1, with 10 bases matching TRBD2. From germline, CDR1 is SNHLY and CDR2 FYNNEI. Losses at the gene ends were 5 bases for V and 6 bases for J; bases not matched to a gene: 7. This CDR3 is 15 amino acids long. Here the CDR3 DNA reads TGTGCCAGCAGTCGTCTAGCGGGGGTCTTCAATGAGCAGTTCTTC. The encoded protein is CASSRLAGVFNEQFF. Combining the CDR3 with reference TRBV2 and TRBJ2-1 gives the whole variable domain EPEVTQTPSHQVTQMGQEVILRCVPISNHLYFYWYRQILGQKVEFLVSFYNNEISEKSEIFDDQFSVERPDGSNFTLKIRSTKLEDSAMYFCASSRLAGVFNEQFFGPGTRLTVL.

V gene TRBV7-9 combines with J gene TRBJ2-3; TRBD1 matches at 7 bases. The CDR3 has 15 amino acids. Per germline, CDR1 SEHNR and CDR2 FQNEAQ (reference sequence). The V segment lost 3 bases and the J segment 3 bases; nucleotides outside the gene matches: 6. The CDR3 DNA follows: TGTGCCAGCAGCTTGGGACAGACCACTACAGATACGCAGTATTTT. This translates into CASSLGQTTTDTQYF.

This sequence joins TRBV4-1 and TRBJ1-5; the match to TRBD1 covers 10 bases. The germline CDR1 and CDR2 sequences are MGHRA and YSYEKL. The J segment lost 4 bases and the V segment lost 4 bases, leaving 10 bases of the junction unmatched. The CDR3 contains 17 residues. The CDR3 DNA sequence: TGCGCCAGCAGCCTACGACATTCGGGACAGGGGAATCAGCCCCAGCATTTT. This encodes CASSLRHSGQGNQPQHF.

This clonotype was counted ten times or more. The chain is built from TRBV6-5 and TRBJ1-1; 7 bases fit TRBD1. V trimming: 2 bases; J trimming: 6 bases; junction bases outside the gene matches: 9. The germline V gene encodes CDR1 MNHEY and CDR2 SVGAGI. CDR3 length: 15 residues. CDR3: CASSYGDREAAEAFF. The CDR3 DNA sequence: TGTGCCAGCAGTTACGGCGACAGGGAAGCCGCTGAAGCTTTCTTT.

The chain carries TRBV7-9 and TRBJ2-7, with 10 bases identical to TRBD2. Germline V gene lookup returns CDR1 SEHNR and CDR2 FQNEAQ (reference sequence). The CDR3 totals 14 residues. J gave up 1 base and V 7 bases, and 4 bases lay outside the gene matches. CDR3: CASTRTSGSYEQYF. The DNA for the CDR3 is TGTGCCAGCACCCGGACTAGCGGATCCTACGAGCAGTACTTC. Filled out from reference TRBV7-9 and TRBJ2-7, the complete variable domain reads DTGVSQNPRHKITKRGQNVTFRCDPISEHNRLYWYRQTLGQGPEFLTYFQNEAQLEKSRLLSDRFSAERPKGSFSTLEIQRTEQGDSAMYLCASTRTSGSYEQYFGPGTRLTVT.

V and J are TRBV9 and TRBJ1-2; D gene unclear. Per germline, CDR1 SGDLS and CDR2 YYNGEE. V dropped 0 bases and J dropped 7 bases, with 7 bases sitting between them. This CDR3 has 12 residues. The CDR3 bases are TGTGCCAGCAGCGTAGGGCCCGGTGGCTACACCTTC. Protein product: CASSVGPGGYTF.

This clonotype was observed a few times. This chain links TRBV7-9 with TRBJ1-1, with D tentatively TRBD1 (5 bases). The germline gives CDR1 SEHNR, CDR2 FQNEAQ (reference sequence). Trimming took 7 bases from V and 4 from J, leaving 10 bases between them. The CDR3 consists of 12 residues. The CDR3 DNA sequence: TGTGCCAGCATTGGTCAGGGCACTGAAGCTTTCTTT. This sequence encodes CASIGQGTEAFF.

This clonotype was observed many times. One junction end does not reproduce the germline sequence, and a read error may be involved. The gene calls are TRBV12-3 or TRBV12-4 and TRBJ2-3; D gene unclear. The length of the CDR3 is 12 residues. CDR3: CASSLVGDTQYF. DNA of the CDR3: TGTGCCAGCAGCTTAGTAGGAGATACGCAGTATTTT.

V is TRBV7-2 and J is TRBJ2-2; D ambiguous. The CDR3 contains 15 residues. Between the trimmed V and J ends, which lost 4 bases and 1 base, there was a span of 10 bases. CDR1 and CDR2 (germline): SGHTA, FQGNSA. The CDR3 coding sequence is TGTGCCAGCAGCTCCCGTACCTGGAACACCGGGGAGCTGTTTTTT. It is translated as CASSSRTWNTGELFF.

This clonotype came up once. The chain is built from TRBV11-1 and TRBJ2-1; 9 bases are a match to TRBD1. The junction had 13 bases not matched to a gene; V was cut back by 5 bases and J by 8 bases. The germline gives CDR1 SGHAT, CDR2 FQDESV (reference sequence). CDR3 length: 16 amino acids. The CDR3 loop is CASSLGTGTRDDEQFF. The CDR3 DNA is TGTGCCAGCAGCCTCGGGACAGGGACGAGGGACGATGAGCAGTTCTTC.

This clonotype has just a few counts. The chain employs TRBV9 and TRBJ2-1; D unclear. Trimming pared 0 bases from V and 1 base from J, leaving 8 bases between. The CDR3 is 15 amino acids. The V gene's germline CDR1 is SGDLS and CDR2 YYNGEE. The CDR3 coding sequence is TGTGCCAGCAGCGTAGGAGGCGATTCCTACAATGAGCAGTTCTTC. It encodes CASSVGGDSYNEQFF.

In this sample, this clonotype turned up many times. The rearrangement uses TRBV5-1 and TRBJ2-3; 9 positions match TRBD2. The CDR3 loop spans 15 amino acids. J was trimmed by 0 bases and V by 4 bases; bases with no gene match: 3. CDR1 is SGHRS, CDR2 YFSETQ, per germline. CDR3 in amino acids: CASSLSGGSTDTQYF. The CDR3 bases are TGCGCCAGCAGCCTGAGCGGGGGGAGCACAGATACGCAGTATTTT.

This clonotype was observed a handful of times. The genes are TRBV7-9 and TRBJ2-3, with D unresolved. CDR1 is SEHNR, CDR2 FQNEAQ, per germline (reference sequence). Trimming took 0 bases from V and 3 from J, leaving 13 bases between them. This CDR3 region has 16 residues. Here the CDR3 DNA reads TGTGCCAGCAGCTTAGCGCTGGGTCCTAAAACAGATACGCAGTATTTT. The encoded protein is CASSLALGPKTDTQYF.

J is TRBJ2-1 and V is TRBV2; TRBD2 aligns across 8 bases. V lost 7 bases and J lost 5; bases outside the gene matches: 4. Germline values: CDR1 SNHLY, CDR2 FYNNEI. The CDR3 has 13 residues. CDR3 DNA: TGTGCCAGCATGCGGGGGGCTAACAATGAGCAGTTCTTC. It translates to CASMRGANNEQFF.

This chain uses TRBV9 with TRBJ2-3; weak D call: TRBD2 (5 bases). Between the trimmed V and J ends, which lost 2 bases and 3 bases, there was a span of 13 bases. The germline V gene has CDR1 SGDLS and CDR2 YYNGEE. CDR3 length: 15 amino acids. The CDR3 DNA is TGTGCCAGCAGCGTGGAGGCACGAATAACAGATACGCAGTATTTT. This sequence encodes CASSVEARITDTQYF.